Sequencing of this TCR beta chain was carried out in a study of blood T cell repertoires in COVID-19. TCRdb keeps only in-frame clones here, not all; method: immunoSEQ multiplex PCR. The sample carries more than 80,000 clones, approximately 90% recorded once. V was pared by 1 base and J by 8 bases, with 4 bases of the junction left unmatched. Germline-derived CDR1 and CDR2 are SEHNR and FQNEAQ (reference sequence). The CDR3 length is 15 residues. Sequencing used peripheral blood. This sequence was found in an older woman with COVID-19, enrolled during active disease. The V call is TRBV7-9, the J call TRBJ2-1; TRBD2 aligns across 11 bases. The CDR3 DNA reads TGTGCCAGCAGCTTAGGGCTAGCGGGGGGCCATGAGCAGTTCTTC. This sequence encodes CASSLGLAGGHEQFF.